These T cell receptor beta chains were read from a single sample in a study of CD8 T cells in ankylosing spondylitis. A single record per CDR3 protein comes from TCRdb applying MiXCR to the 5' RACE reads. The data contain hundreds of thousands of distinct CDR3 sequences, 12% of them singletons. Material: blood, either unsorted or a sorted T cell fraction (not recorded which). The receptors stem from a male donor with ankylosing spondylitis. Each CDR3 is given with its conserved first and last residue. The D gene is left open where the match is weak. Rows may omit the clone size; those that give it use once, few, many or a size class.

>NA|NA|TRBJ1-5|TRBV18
CASSPTGSHQPQHF
TGTGCCAGCTCACCTACGGGTAGTCATCAGCCCCAGCATTTT
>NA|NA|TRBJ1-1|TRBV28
CASSPGPLFTEAFF
TGTGCCAGCAGCCCCGGCCCCCTTTTCACTGAAGCTTTCTTT
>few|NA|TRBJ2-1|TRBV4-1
CASSQVGRLDEQFF
TGCGCCAGCAGCCAAGTAGGTCGGCTGGATGAGCAGTTCTTC
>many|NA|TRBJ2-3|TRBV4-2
CASSQDRPTDTQYF
TGTGCCAGCAGCCAAGATAGGCCTACAGATACGCAGTATTTT
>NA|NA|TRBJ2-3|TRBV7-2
CASSLVWDGDTQYF
TGTGCCAGCAGCTTAGTATGGGACGGAGATACGCAGTATTTT
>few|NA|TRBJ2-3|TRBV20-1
CSASLLGGSTDTQYF
TGCAGTGCTAGTCTCCTCGGGGGAAGCACAGATACGCAGTATTTT
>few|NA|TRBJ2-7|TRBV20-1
CSALLPGSIYEQYF
TGCAGTGCGCTTCTGCCAGGCAGCATCTACGAGCAGTACTTC
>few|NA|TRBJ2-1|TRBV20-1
CSASVGDNEQFF
TGCAGTGCTAGTGTCGGGGACAATGAGCAGTTCTTC
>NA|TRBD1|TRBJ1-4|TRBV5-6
CASSFGTGIGKLFF
TGTGCCAGCAGCTTCGGGACAGGGATAGGAAAACTGTTTTTT
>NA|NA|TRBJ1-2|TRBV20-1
CSGTGSIYGYTF
TGCAGTGGCACAGGGTCGATCTATGGCTACACCTTC
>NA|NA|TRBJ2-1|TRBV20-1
CSASATYNEQFF
TGCAGTGCTTCCGCGACCTACAATGAGCAGTTCTTC
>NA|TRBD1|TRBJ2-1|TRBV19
CASMGTGLSYNEQFF
TGTGCCAGTATGGGGACAGGACTCTCCTACAATGAGCAGTTCTTC
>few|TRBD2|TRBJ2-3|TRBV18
CASSPLATGRTDTQYF
TGTGCCAGCTCACCTCTAGCGACCGGGAGGACAGATACGCAGTATTTT
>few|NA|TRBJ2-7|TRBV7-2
CASSLRGGGSYEQYF
TGTGCCAGCAGCTTACGGGGAGGTGGGAGCTACGAGCAGTACTTC
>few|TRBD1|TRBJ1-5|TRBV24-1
CATSDPRQGGNQPQHF
TGTGCCACCAGTGACCCACGCCAGGGGGGCAATCAGCCCCAGCATTTT
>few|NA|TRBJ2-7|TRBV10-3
CAISDLKDYEQYF
TGTGCCATCAGCGATCTGAAGGACTACGAGCAGTACTTC
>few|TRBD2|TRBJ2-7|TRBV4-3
CASSQENGRAYEQYF
TGCGCCAGCAGCCAAGAAAACGGGAGGGCCTACGAGCAGTACTTC